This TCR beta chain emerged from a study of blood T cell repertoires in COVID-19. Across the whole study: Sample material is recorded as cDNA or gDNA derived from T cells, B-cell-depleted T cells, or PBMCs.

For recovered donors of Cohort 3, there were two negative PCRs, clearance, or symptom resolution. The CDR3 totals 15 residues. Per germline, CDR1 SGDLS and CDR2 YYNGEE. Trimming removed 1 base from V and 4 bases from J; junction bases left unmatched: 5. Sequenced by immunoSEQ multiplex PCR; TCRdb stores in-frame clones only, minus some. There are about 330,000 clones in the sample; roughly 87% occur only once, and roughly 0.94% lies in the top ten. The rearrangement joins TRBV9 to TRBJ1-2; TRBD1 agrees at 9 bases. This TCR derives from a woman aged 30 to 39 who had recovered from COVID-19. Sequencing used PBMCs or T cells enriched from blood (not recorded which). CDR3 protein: CASSVPGQGGYGYTF. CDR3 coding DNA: TGTGCCAGCAGCGTACCGGGACAGGGCGGCTATGGCTACACCTTC.